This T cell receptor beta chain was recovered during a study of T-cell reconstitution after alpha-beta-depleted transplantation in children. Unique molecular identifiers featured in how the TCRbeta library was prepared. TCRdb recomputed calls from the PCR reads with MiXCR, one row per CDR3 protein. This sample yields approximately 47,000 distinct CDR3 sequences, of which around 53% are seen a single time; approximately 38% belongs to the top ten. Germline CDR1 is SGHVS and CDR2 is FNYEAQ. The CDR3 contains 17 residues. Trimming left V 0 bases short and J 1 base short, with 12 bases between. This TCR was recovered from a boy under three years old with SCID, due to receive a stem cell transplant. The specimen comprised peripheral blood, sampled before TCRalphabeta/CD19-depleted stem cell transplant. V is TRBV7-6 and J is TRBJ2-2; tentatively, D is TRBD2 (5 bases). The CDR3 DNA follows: TGTGCCAGCAGCTTAGCGTACCCGGGATTGAACACCGGGGAGCTGTTTTTT. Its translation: CASSLAYPGLNTGELFF.